This T cell receptor (beta chain) was observed in a study of cytomegalovirus exposure and HLA in healthy donors. Study results and limitations: Accounts indicate the classifier identified cytomegalovirus status with strong specificity and sensitivity. In vitro work confirmed that three CMV-associated chains recognize CMV antigens. Certain indistinguishable V segments, among them TRBV6-2 and TRBV6-3, were excluded.

Points on this clone: Its antigen is unknown. Mismatch with germline at one junction end may stem from a read error.

Unrecorded immune exposures were likely, despite nominal health at sampling. The CDR3 runs 11 residues. Germline CDR1 and CDR2: SGHRS and YFSETQ. The PCR made use of 60 Vbeta and 13 Jbeta primers. Data came from immunoSEQ multiplex PCR; TCRdb stores just in-frame clones and leaves some out. The table includes approximately 160,000 clones, approximately 80% detected once. Material for sequencing was PBMCs. This chain connects TRBV5-1 to TRBJ2-5; D uncertain. The sequence came from a woman in her late teens or twenties in good health and CMV-seronegative. Here the CDR3 DNA reads TGCGCCAGCAGAGCAACAGACACCCTGTACTTC. This translates into CASRATDTLYF.